A single sample is the source of the 30 T cell receptor beta chains below, sequenced in a study of blood T cell repertoires in COVID-19. Clones were read by immunoSEQ multiplex PCR, and TCRdb kept only the in-frame ones, dropping some. In the table there are around 130,000 clones, about nine tenths of which are singletons. What was sequenced was peripheral blood. The receptors shown here come from a man in his 60s with COVID-19, enrolled during active disease.

The chain couples TRBV19 to TRBJ2-3; 10 bases map to TRBD2. With V trimmed by 3 bases and J by 6 bases, 6 bases remained unmatched. This CDR3 region has 15 residues. In germline, CDR1 is LNHDA, CDR2 SQIVND (reference sequence). CDR3 in DNA: TGTGCCAGTAGTATCGGAAGCGGGAGGGTGGATACGCAGTATTTT. Protein sequence: CASSIGSGRVDTQYF.

V and J are TRBV27 and TRBJ1-2; 9 positions match TRBD1. Unmatched junction bases numbered 14, after V lost 5 bases and J lost 10 bases. This CDR3 is built from 15 residues. Germline CDR1 MNHEY, CDR2 SMNVEV (reference sequence). This CDR3 reads CASSPRDRVSSDYTF. The CDR3 nucleotides are TGTGCCAGCAGTCCCCGGGACAGGGTGTCTTCTGACTACACCTTC.

The chain recombines TRBV5-6 with TRBJ1-5, with unresolved D. CDR1 is SGHDT and CDR2 is YYEEEE in the germline V gene. V lost 1 base to trimming and J lost 6 bases, with 17 bases between them. The CDR3 has 16 residues. DNA of the CDR3: TGTGCCAGCAGCTTGTTCGGGGAAACGGTGGGTCAGCCCCAGCATTTT. Its translation: CASSLFGETVGQPQHF.

V usage is TRBV19 and J usage is TRBJ1-2; no firm D call. With 3 bases removed from V and 7 bases from J, the gap between germline ends came to 12 bases. The CDR3 runs to 13 residues. The germline gives CDR1 LNHDA, CDR2 SQIVND (reference sequence). The CDR3 region has the DNA TGTGCCAGTAGTATTGAGGGAGGTGGTGGCTACACCTTC. Its protein product is CASSIEGGGGYTF.

The chain combines TRBV5-8 with TRBJ1-3; D unresolved. Trimming removed 0 bases at V and 0 bases at J, with 7 bases between. The CDR3 has 15 amino acids. Looked up from germline, CDR1 is SGHTS and CDR2 is YDEGEE. CDR3 sequence: CASSLGLNSGNTIYF. CDR3 coding DNA: TGTGCCAGCAGCTTGGGACTAAACTCTGGAAACACCATATATTTT.

This sequence joins TRBV5-1 and TRBJ2-5; tentatively, D is TRBD2 (5 bases). Trimming took off 4 bases at V and 5 bases at J, with 21 bases between the two ends. From germline, CDR1 is SGHRS and CDR2 YFSETQ. This CDR3 comprises 16 residues. CDR3: CASSLDSGSPRETQYF. The CDR3 DNA reads as TGCGCCAGCAGCCTTGATTCGGGATCCCCGAGGGAGACCCAGTACTTC.

This clone was detected a few times. The V and J genes are TRBV5-5 and TRBJ2-4; 7 bases agree with TRBD1. Trimming at V came to 4 bases and at J to 7 bases, leaving 5 bases not matched to a gene. Per the germline V gene, CDR1 is SGHKS and CDR2 is YYEKEE (reference sequence). CDR3 size: 13 residues. CDR3 protein: CASSQGVGNIQYF. Here the CDR3 DNA reads TGTGCCAGCAGCCAGGGGGTAGGGAACATTCAGTACTTC.

The rearrangement uses TRBV5-5 and TRBJ1-1, with D hard to call. Germline V gene sequence: CDR1 SGHKS, CDR2 YYEKEE (reference sequence). There are 14 residues in the CDR3. Trimming removed 4 bases at V and 0 bases at J, with 10 bases between. As DNA, the CDR3 is TGTGCCAGCAGCCCTACCACAGTGAACACTGAAGCTTTCTTT. The encoded protein is CASSPTTVNTEAFF.

In its sample, this clone was seen once. The chain employs TRBV7-3 and TRBJ1-3; 9 bases agree with TRBD1. From germline, CDR1 is SGHTA and CDR2 FQGTGA. This CDR3 is 15 amino acids long. Trimming took 1 base from V and 2 from J; bases not matched to a gene: 0. The CDR3 loop reads CASSLRQGAGNTIYF. The CDR3 coding sequence is TGTGCCAGCAGCTTAAGACAGGGGGCTGGAAACACCATATATTTT.

This clone was observed a single time. The rearrangement uses TRBV5-6 and TRBJ2-7; TRBD1 might be the D (5 bases). The CDR3 totals 14 residues. The V gene's germline CDR1 is SGHDT and CDR2 YYEEEE. Deletions cut 2 bases from V and 3 bases from J, with 12 bases between. The CDR3 DNA reads TGTGCCAGCAGCTTTGGGGCAGGGTTCTACGAGCAGTACTTC. It yields the protein CASSFGAGFYEQYF.

CDR3 protein: CASSNINSPLHF. As DNA, the CDR3 is TGTGCCAGCAGCAATATAAATTCACCCCTCCACTTT. The chain recombines TRBV3-1 (or the pseudogene TRBV3-2) with TRBJ1-6; no clear D. CDR3 length: 12 residues. Trimming cost V 5 bases and J 7 bases, with 6 bases left between them. The germline CDR1 and CDR2 sequences are LGHDT and YNNKEL (reference sequence).

The gene calls are TRBV6-5 and TRBJ2-7; TRBD2 is a possible D gene (6 bases). The CDR3 sequence is 14 residues long. CDR1 and CDR2 from the germline V gene are MNHEY and SVGAGI. Trimming left V 6 bases short and J 0 bases short, with 12 bases between. As DNA, the CDR3 is TGTGCCAGCAGGGACTATCTGAGCTCCTACGAGCAGTACTTC. This sequence encodes CASRDYLSSYEQYF.

Comment on this clone: This CDR3 is also generated by other DNA sequences in the sample. The chain uses TRBV18 and TRBJ1-2; no definite D call. CDR1 KGHSH and CDR2 LQKENI come from the germline V gene. CDR3 length: 12 residues. V lost 2 bases and J 7 bases, leaving 8 bases between the germline ends. The CDR3 DNA sequence: TGTGCCAGCTCACCATCGGGTGGTGGCTACACCTTC. It specifies CASSPSGGGYTF.

The J gene is TRBJ2-3, the V gene TRBV18; 12 bases match TRBD2. The ends lost 3 bases at V and 3 bases at J; junction bases unmatched: 4. Per germline, CDR1 KGHSH and CDR2 LQKENI. The CDR3 is made up of 16 amino acids. The CDR3 DNA sequence: TGTGCCAGCTCACCTCTAGCGGGAGGGCCGACAGATACGCAGTATTTT. Translating it yields CASSPLAGGPTDTQYF.

CDR3 sequence reads: CASSLLTGRTYEQYF. CDR3 nucleotide sequence: TGCGCCAGCAGCCTCTTGACAGGGAGGACCTACGAGCAGTACTTC. This chain uses TRBV10-2 with TRBJ2-7, with D possibly TRBD1 on 7 matching bases. Trimming pared 6 bases from V and 2 bases from J, leaving 17 bases between. CDR1 WSHSY and CDR2 SAAADI come from the germline V gene. The CDR3 extends over 15 amino acids.

J is TRBJ1-1 and V is TRBV6-5; D call uncertain. Germline CDR1 and CDR2: MNHEY and SVGAGI. The CDR3 loop spans 12 amino acids. The V end was cut by 8 bases, the J end by 6 bases, with 13 bases between. The CDR3 nucleotides are TGTGCCAGCTCCTTGGCCGAGGCTGAAGCTTTCTTT. It yields the protein CASSLAEAEAFF.

V usage is TRBV2 and J usage is TRBJ1-3; the D gene is possibly TRBD1 (5 bases). Germline lookup yields CDR1 SNHLY and CDR2 FYNNEI. V lost 4 bases and J lost 4, with 8 bases in between. This CDR3 comprises 13 residues. The CDR3 DNA sequence: TGTGCCAGCAGTGCGGGGGACGGAAACACCATATATTTT. Translation: CASSAGDGNTIYF.

A few counts support this clone. The gene calls are TRBV7-9 and TRBJ1-2; tentative D call: TRBD1 (5 bases). This CDR3 spans 17 amino acids. V lost 4 bases and J 3 bases, leaving 21 bases between the germline ends. The germline V gene has CDR1 SEHNR and CDR2 FQNEAQ (reference sequence). For the CDR3, the DNA is TGTGCCAGCAGCTCCCTCCAACGAAAACCGGGGGACTATGGCTACACCTTC. This codes for CASSSLQRKPGDYGYTF.

The genes are TRBV27 and TRBJ1-5; D is ambiguous. This CDR3 is built from 14 residues. CDR1 is MNHEY and CDR2 is SMNVEV in the germline V gene (reference sequence). Trimming stripped 2 bases from V and 4 bases from J, with 9 bases between. The CDR3 here is CASSLNRGNQPQHF. As DNA, the CDR3 is TGTGCCAGCAGTTTAAACCGAGGTAATCAGCCCCAGCATTTT.

The chain couples TRBV24-1 to TRBJ1-2; the D gene is possibly TRBD1 (5 bases). Trimming removed 3 bases from V and 3 bases from J, with 13 bases in between. This CDR3 has 15 amino acids. Germline CDR1 reads KGHDR; CDR2 reads SFDVKD. The CDR3 coding sequence is TGTGCCACCAGTGATCCCGCAGGGTCTGACTATGGCTACACCTTC. Encoded protein: CATSDPAGSDYGYTF.

The chain recombines TRBV7-9 with TRBJ2-7; 11 nucleotides agree with TRBD1. The junction had 6 bases not matched to a gene; V was cut back by 7 bases and J by 4 bases. The germline V gene encodes CDR1 SEHNR and CDR2 FQNEAQ (reference sequence). CDR3 length: 14 amino acids. Here the CDR3 reads CASNPGQGVYEQYF. Here the CDR3 DNA reads TGTGCCAGCAACCCGGGACAGGGGGTTTACGAGCAGTACTTC. Full variable domain (rest looked up from reference TRBV7-9 and TRBJ2-7): DTGVSQNPRHKITKRGQNVTFRCDPISEHNRLYWYRQTLGQGPEFLTYFQNEAQLEKSRLLSDRFSAERPKGSFSTLEIQRTEQGDSAMYLCASNPGQGVYEQYFGPGTRLTVT.

This clone has more than one count but fewer than ten. This chain uses TRBV3-1 (or the pseudogene TRBV3-2) with TRBJ1-1; 10 bases are shared with TRBD1. Germline V CDR1 and CDR2: LGHDT, YNNKEL (reference sequence). The J segment lost 6 bases and the V segment lost 1 base, leaving 11 bases of the junction unmatched. The CDR3 extends over 17 amino acids. CDR3: CASSQGFWRDRGAEAFF. The CDR3 region has the DNA TGTGCCAGCAGCCAAGGTTTTTGGAGGGACAGGGGTGCTGAAGCTTTCTTT.

The chain links TRBV3-1 (or the pseudogene TRBV3-2) to TRBJ1-1, with D perhaps TRBD1 (6 bases). V lost 1 base and J lost 2, with 8 bases in between. CDR3 length: 14 residues. CDR1 is LGHDT and CDR2 is YNNKEL in the germline V gene (reference sequence). For the CDR3, the DNA is TGTGCCAGCAGCCAAGTGACAGGTAACACTGAAGCTTTCTTT. Amino acid sequence: CASSQVTGNTEAFF.

V is TRBV4-2 and J is TRBJ2-1; D not certain. The CDR3 is 15 residues long. Trimming stripped 4 bases from V and 5 bases from J, with 15 bases between. Germline CDR1 reads LGHNA; CDR2 reads YNFKEQ. The CDR3 loop is CASSRLLVEDNEQFF. The CDR3 bases are TGTGCCAGCAGCCGGCTTCTCGTTGAGGACAATGAGCAGTTCTTC.

This sequence joins TRBV7-2 and TRBJ1-6, with 9 bases that match TRBD1. In germline, CDR1 is SGHTA, CDR2 FQGNSA. This CDR3 is 13 amino acids long. V trimming: 4 bases; J trimming: 14 bases; junction bases outside the gene matches: 6. In nucleotides, the CDR3 is TGTGCCAGCAGCTACCCGGGACAGGGTTCCCTCCACTTT. Encoded protein: CASSYPGQGSLHF.

This chain links TRBV29-1 with TRBJ1-1; unclear D gene. V was pared by 3 bases and J by 5 bases, with 10 bases between. Looked up from germline, CDR1 is SQVTM and CDR2 is ANQGSEA. CDR3 length equals 12 residues. The CDR3 spells CSVDEVRTEAFF. As DNA, the CDR3 is TGCAGCGTTGACGAGGTAAGGACTGAAGCTTTCTTT.

The CDR3 DNA is TGCGCCAGCAGCTCTATACAGGGGGGAGGCACTGAAGCTTTCTTT. Amino acids: CASSSIQGGGTEAFF. The gene calls are TRBV4-1 and TRBJ1-1, with TRBD1 identical over 8 bases. J lost 4 bases, V lost 5 bases, and 9 bases had no gene match. Germline V CDR1 and CDR2: MGHRA, YSYEKL. The CDR3 contains 15 residues.

The chain uses TRBV6-5 and TRBJ2-3; 8 nucleotides line up with TRBD2. Germline CDR1 reads MNHEY; CDR2 reads SVGAGI. The CDR3 runs to 16 residues. V was pared by 4 bases and J by 3 bases, with 9 bases of the junction left unmatched. The CDR3 spells CASSSPVLAGTDTQYF. CDR3 bases: TGTGCCAGCAGTTCCCCAGTCTTAGCGGGGACAGATACGCAGTATTTT.

J is TRBJ1-4 and V is TRBV5-5, with a possible D match to TRBD1 (5 bases). Germline V gene lookup returns CDR1 SGHKS and CDR2 YYEKEE (reference sequence). The CDR3 loop spans 14 amino acids. With 7 bases removed from V and 8 bases from J, the gap between germline ends came to 18 bases. The CDR3 DNA sequence: TGTGCCAGCGCTCCCACTTACTCAGGGGAAAAACTGTTTTTT. Amino acids: CASAPTYSGEKLFF.

V usage is TRBV7-9 and J usage is TRBJ2-3; 9 positions match TRBD1. The J segment lost 5 bases and the V segment lost 10 bases, leaving 7 bases of the junction unmatched. CDR3 length: 13 amino acids. Germline V gene sequence: CDR1 SEHNR, CDR2 FQNEAQ (reference sequence). CDR3 sequence: CATEDRGGDTQYF. CDR3 nucleotide sequence: TGTGCCACAGAGGACAGGGGAGGAGATACGCAGTATTTT.